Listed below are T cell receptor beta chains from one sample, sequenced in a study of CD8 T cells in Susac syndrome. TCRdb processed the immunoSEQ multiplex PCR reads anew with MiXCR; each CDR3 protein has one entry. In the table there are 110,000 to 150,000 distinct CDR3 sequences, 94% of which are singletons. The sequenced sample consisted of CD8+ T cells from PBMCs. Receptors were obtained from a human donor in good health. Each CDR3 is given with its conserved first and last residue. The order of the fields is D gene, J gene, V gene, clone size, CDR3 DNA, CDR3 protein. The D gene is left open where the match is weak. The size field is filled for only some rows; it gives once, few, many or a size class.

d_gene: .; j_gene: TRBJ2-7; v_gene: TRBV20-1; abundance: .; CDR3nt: TGCAGTGCTAGATCTCGCGGGATCTACGAGCAGTACTTC; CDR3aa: CSARSRGIYEQYF
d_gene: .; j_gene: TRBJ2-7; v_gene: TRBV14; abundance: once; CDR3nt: TGTGCCAGCAGCCGGACGGCCTCCTACGAGCAGTACTTC; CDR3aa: CASSRTASYEQYF
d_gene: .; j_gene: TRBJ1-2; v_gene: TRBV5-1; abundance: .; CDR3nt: TGCGCCAGCAGCTCGAGAACAGGGCTCCTAGAGGGCTACACCTTC; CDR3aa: CASSSRTGLLEGYTF
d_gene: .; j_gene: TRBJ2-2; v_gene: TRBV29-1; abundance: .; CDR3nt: TGCAGCGTTGTTACCACGAACACCGGGGAGCTGTTTTTT; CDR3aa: CSVVTTNTGELFF
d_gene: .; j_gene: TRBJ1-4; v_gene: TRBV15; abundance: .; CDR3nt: TGTGCCACCAGCAGAGAGCGCTTACTGCAGGAAAAACTGTTTTTT; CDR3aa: CATSRERLLQEKLFF
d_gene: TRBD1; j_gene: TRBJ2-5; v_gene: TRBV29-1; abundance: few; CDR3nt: TGCAGCGCGACAGGGGATCCGAACTTC; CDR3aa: CSATGDPNF
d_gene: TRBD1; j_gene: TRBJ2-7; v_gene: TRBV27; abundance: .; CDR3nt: TGTGCCAGCAGTTCAGGGACAGAGGGGTTGCACGAGCAGTACTTC; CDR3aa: CASSSGTEGLHEQYF
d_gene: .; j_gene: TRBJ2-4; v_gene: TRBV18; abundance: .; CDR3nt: TGTGCCAGCTCACCGGTCCGTACCCTCATTCAGTACTTC; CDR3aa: CASSPVRTLIQYF
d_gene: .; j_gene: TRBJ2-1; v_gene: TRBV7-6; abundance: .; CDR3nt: TGTGCCAGCAGCCTCGGGACCACCCTTTACAATGAGCAGTTCTTC; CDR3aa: CASSLGTTLYNEQFF
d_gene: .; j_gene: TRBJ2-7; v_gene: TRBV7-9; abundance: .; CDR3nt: TGTGCCAGCAGCATAGGGGCCTACGAGCAGTACTTC; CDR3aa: CASSIGAYEQYF
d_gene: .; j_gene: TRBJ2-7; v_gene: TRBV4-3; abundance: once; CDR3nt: TGCGCCAGCAGCCAAGGCACGCTCTCCTACGAGCAGTACTTC; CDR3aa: CASSQGTLSYEQYF
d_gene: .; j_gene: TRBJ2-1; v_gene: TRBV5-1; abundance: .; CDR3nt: TGCGCCAGCAGCTTCTCTTGGAATGAGCAGTTCTTC; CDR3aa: CASSFSWNEQFF
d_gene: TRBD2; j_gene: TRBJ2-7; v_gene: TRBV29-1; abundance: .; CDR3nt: TGCAGCGTTAAGGGGACTAACTCCTACGAGCAGTACTTC; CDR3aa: CSVKGTNSYEQYF
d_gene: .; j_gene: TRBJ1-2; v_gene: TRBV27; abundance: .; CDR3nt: TGTGCCAGCAGTTCCCTCCGGACGGGGAACTATGGCTACACCTTC; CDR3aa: CASSSLRTGNYGYTF
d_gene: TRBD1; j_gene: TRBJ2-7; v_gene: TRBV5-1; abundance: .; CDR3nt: TGCGCCAGCAGTCCCCGGGACAGCTACTACTACGAGCAGTACTTC; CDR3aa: CASSPRDSYYYEQYF
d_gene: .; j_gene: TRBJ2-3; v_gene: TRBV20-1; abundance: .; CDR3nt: TGCAGTGCTAGAGATCTAGGCAGCACAGATACGCAGTATTTT; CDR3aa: CSARDLGSTDTQYF
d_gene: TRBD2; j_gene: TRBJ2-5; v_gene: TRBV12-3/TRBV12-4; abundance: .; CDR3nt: TGTGCCAGCAGTTTAGGGGACTACAAAGAGACCCAGTACTTC; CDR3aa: CASSLGDYKETQYF
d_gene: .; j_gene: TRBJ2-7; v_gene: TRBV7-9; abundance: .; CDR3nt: TGTGCCAGCAGCTTGGAACAGGTTGACGAGCAGTACTTC; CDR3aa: CASSLEQVDEQYF
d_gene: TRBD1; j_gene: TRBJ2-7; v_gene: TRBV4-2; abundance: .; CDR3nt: TGTGCCAGCAGCCACACGGGACAGGGGATTCATGAGCAGTACTTC; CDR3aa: CASSHTGQGIHEQYF
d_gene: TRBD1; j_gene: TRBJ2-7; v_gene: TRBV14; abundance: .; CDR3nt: TGTGCCAGCAGCCTACCGACAGGGTACGAGCAGTACTTC; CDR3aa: CASSLPTGYEQYF
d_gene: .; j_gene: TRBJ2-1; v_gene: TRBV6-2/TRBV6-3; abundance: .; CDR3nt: TGTGCCAGCAGTTCACAAGAGAGCTCCTACAATGAGCAGTTCTTC; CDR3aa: CASSSQESSYNEQFF
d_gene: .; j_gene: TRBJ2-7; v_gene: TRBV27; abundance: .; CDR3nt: TGTGCCAGCAGTTTAAGCGCGGGCCTCTCCTACGAGCAGTACTTC; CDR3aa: CASSLSAGLSYEQYF
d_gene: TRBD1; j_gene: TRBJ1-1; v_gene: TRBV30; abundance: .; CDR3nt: TGTGCCTGGGGACAGGGCGGAGGCACTGAAGCTTTCTTT; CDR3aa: CAWGQGGGTEAFF
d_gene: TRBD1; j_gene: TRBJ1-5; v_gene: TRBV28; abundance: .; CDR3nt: TGTGCCAGCAGTTTACTGCAGACAGGGGGGTTCAATCAGCCCCAGCATTTT; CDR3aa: CASSLLQTGGFNQPQHF
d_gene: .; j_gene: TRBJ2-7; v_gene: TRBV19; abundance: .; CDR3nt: TGTGCCAGTAGTATAGAGGGATCGGAATACGAGCAGTACTTC; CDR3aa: CASSIEGSEYEQYF
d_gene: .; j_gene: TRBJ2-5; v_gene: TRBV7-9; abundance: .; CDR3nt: TGTGCCAGCAGCTTAGATCTGTGGTTGGAGACCCAGTACTTC; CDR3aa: CASSLDLWLETQYF
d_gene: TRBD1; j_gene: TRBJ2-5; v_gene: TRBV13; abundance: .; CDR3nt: TGTGCCAGCAGCACCCGACAGGGTCGAGAGACCCAGTACTTC; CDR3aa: CASSTRQGRETQYF
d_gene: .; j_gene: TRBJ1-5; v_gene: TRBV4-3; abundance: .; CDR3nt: TGCGCCAGCAGCCAAGGTTGGGGCAATCAGCCCCAGCATTTT; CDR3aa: CASSQGWGNQPQHF
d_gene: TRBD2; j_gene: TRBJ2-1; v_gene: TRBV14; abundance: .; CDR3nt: TGTGCCAGCAGCCAAGAACTAGCGGGATGGAATGAGCAGTTCTTC; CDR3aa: CASSQELAGWNEQFF
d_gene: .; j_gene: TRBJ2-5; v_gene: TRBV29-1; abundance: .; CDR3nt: TGCAGCGTAAGACAGGTGAATCAAGAGACCCAGTACTTC; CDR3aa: CSVRQVNQETQYF
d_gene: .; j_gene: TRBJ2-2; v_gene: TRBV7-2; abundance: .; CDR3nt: TGTGCCAGCAGCTTATGCCCGGGCTACCTAAACACCGGGGAGCTGTTTTTT; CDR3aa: CASSLCPGYLNTGELFF
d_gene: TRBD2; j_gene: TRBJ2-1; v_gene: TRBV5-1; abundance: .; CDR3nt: TGCGCCAGCAGCTTGGAACAGCGGGGTTACAATGAGCAGTTCTTC; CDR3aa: CASSLEQRGYNEQFF
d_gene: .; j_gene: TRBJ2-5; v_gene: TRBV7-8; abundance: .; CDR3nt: TGTGCCAGCAGCTTATTTGACGCCTTGGGAGAGACCCAGTACTTC; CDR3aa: CASSLFDALGETQYF
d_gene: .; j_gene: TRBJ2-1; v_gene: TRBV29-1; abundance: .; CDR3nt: TGCAGCGTTGAAGGAGAGGAGTGGGAGGAATACAATGAGCAGTTCTTC; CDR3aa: CSVEGEEWEEYNEQFF
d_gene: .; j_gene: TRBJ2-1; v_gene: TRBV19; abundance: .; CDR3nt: TGTGCCAGTTCGCTCGGCTTGGAAGAGTTCTTC; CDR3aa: CASSLGLEEFF
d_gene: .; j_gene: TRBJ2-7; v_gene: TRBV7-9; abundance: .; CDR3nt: TGTGCCAGCAGCTCAGGGGTTCTTCGCTACGAGCAGTACTTC; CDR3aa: CASSSGVLRYEQYF
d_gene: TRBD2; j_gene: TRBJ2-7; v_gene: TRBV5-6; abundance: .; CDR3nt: TGTGCCAGCAGCGAGGGGAGCGGGAGCTTCTACGAGCAGTACTTC; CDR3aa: CASSEGSGSFYEQYF
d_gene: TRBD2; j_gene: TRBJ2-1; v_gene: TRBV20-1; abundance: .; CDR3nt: TGCAGTGCTCCTAGTTGGAATAGCGGGGGCTACAATGAGCAGTTCTTC; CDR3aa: CSAPSWNSGGYNEQFF
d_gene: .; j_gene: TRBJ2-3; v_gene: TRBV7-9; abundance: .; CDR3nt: TGTGCCATACGCCAGGGTAATCCCGTGGATACGCAGTATTTT; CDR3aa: CAIRQGNPVDTQYF
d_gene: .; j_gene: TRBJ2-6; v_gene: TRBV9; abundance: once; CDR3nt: TGTGCCAGCAGCGACCCCGACCCTGGGGCCAACGTCCTGACTTTC; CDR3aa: CASSDPDPGANVLTF
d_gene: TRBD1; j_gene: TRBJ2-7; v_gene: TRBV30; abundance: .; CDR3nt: TGTGCCTGGGAGTGGGGACAGGGGGCAGGAGAGCAGTACTTC; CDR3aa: CAWEWGQGAGEQYF
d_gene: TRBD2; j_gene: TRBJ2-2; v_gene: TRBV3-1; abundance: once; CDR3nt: TGTGCCAGCAGCCAAAACCCGAGACTAGCGTTTACCGGGGAGCTGTTTTTT; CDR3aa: CASSQNPRLAFTGELFF
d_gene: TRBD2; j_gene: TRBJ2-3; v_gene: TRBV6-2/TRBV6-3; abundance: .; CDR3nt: TGTGCCAGCAGTTACCCTCGGACTAGCGCTACAGATACGCAGTATTTT; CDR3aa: CASSYPRTSATDTQYF
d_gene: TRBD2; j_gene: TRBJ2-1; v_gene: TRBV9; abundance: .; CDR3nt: TGTGCCAGCAGCGAGCCCGTGAGCGGGAGCTCCTACAATGAGCAGTTCTTC; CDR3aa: CASSEPVSGSSYNEQFF
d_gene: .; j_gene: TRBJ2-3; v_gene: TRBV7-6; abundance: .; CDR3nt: TGTGCCAGCAGCTACGGAGGGACTTCTCCAGATACGCAGTATTTT; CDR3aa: CASSYGGTSPDTQYF
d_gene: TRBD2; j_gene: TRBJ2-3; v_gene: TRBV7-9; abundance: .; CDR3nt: TGTGCCAGCAGGCGAGAACTAGCGGGGCGCACGGATACGCAGTATTTT; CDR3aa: CASRRELAGRTDTQYF
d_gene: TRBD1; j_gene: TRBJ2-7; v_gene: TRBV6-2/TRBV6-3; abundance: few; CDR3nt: TGTGCCAGCAGTTACGGGGACAGCGGCTACGAGCAGTACTTC; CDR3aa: CASSYGDSGYEQYF
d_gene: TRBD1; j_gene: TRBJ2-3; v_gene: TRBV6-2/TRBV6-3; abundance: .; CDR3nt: TGTGCCAGCGGAAAGATACCGGGACAGGGCACAGATACGCAGTATTTT; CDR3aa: CASGKIPGQGTDTQYF
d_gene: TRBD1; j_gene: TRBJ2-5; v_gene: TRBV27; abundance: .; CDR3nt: TGTGCCAGCTCCGGGACAGATCAAGAGACCCAGTACTTC; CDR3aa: CASSGTDQETQYF
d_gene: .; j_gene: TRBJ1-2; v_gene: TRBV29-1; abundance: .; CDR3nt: TGCAGCGTTGAGGGGGCCAATGGCTACACCTTC; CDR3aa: CSVEGANGYTF
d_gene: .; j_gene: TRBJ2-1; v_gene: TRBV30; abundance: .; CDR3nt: TGTGCCTGGGATGACGGGACCGCCCACAATGAGCAGTTCTTC; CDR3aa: CAWDDGTAHNEQFF
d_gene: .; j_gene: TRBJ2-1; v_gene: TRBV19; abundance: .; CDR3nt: TGTGCCAGTAGCGGGCGGGGCAATGAGCAGTTCTTC; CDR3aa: CASSGRGNEQFF
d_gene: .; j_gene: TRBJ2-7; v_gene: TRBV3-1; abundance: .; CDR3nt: TGTGCCAGCAGCCAAACCGGGACTTCCCTCGAGCAGTACTTC; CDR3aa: CASSQTGTSLEQYF
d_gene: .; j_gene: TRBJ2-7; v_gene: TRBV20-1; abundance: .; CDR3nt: TGCAGTGCTAGCCCGCTAAGGAGCTCCTACGAGCAGTACTTC; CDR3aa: CSASPLRSSYEQYF
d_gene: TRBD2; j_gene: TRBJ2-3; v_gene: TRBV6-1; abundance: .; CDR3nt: TGTGCCAGCAGCCCTACTATAGCGGGAGAGACAGATACGCAGTATTTT; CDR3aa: CASSPTIAGETDTQYF